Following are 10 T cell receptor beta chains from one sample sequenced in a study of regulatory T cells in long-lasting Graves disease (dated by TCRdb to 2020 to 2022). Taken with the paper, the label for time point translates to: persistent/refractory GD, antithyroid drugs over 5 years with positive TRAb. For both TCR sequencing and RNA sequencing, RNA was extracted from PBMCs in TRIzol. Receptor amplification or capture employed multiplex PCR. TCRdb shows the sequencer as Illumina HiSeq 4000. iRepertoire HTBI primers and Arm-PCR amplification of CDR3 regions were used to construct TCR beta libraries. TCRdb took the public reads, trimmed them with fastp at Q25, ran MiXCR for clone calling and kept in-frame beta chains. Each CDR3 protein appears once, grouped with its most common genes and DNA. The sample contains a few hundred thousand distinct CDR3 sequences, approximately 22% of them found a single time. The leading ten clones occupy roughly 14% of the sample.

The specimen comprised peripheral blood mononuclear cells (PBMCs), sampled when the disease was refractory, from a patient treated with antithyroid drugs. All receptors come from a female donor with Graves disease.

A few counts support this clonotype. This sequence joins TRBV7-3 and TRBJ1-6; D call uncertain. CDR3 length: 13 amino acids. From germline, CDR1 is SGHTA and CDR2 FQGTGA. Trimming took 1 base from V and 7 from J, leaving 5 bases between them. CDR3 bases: TGTGCCAGCAGCTTAATTCCGAATTCACCCCTCCACTTT. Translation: CASSLIPNSPLHF.

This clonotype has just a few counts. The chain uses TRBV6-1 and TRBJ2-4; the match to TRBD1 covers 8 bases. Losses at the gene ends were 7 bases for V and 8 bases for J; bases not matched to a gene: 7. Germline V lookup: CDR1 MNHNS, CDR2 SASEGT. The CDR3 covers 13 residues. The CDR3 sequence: CASKDRDIDIQYF. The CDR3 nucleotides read TGTGCCAGCAAGGACAGGGACATCGACATTCAGTACTTC.

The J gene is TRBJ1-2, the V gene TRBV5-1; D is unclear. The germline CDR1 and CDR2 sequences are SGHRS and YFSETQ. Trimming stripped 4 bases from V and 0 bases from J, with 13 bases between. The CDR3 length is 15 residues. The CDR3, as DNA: TGCGCCAGCAGCAGAGATATTGGTACTAACTATGGCTACACCTTC. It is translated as CASSRDIGTNYGYTF.

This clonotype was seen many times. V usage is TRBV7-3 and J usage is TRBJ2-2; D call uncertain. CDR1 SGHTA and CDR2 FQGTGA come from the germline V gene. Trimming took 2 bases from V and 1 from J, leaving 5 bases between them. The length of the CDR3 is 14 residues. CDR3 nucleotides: TGTGCCAGCAGCTTATGGGGGAACACCGGGGAGCTGTTTTTT. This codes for CASSLWGNTGELFF.

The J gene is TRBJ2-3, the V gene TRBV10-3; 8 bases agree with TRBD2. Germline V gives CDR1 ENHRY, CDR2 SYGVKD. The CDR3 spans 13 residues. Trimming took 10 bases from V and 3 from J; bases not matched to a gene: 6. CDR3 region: CASAGTRTDTQYF. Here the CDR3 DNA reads TGTGCCAGCGCCGGGACTAGAACAGATACGCAGTATTTT.

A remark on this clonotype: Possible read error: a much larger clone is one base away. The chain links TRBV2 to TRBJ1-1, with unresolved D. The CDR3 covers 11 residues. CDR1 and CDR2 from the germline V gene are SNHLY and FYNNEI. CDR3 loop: CASSGHTGAFF. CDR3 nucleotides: TGTGCCAGCAGTGGACACACTGGAGCTTTCTTT. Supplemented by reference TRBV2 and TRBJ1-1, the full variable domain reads EPEVTQTPSHQVTQMGQEVILRCVPISNHLYFYWYRQILGQKVEFLVSFYNNEISEKSEIFDDQFSVERPDGSNFTLKIRSTKLEDSAMYFCASSGHTGAFFGQGTRLTVV.

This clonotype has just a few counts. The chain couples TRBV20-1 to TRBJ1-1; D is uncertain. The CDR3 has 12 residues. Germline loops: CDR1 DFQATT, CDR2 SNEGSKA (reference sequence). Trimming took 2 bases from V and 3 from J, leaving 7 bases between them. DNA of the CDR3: TGCAGTGCTAGACAGGAGCACACTGAAGCTTTCTTT. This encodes CSARQEHTEAFF.

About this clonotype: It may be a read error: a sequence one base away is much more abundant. The DNA of the CDR3 is TGTGCCAGCAGTTACGCGGACACCGGGGAGCTGTTTTTT. It codes for CASSYADTGELFF. The chain couples TRBV6-5 to TRBJ2-2; no definite D call. This CDR3 spans 13 amino acids. Germline CDR1 is MNHEY and CDR2 is SVGAGI. Trimming took 2 bases from V and 3 from J, leaving 4 bases between them.

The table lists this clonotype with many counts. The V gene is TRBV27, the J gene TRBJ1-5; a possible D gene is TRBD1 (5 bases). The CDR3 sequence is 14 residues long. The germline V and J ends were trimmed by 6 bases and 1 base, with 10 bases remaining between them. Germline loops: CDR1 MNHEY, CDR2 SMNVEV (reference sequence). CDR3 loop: CASSRTISNQPQHF. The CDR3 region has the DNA TGTGCCAGCAGCCGGACAATCAGCAATCAGCCCCAGCATTTT.

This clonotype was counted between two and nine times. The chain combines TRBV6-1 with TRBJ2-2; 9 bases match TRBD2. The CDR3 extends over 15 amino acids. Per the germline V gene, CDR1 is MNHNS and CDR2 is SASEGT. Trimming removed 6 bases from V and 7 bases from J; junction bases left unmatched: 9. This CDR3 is CASRSGGRGFGELFF. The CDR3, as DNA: TGTGCCAGCAGAAGCGGGGGGAGAGGGTTCGGGGAGCTGTTTTTT.